Each of the 5 T cell receptor beta chains below was sequenced from the same sample in a study of ipilimumab plus nivolumab after autologous stem cell transplantation (dated by TCRdb to the early 2020s). Libraries were constructed by the immunoSEQ multiplex PCR assay. The table comes from immuneACCESS by way of TCRdb, which keeps in-frame sequences with V and J called. Part of the clones is missing from these tables; in studies checked, under half for an unresolved V gene and the rest for unknown reasons. The sample yields 20,000 to 25,000 clones; about 80% were counted once. Roughly 20% of the sample rests with the top ten. This material consisted of PBMCs, taken in a trial of ipilimumab plus nivolumab as post-transplant consolidation. These receptors were obtained from a male donor with diffuse large B-cell lymphoma.

The V gene is TRBV5-4, the J gene TRBJ2-3; perhaps D is TRBD1 or TRBD2 (7 bases each). Trimming took 0 bases from V and 6 from J, leaving 14 bases between them. The CDR3 runs 15 residues. Germline-derived CDR1 and CDR2 are SGHNT and YYREEE (reference sequence). The CDR3 region has the DNA TGTGCCAGCAGCTTGGGACAGGGAGGGGTCGATACGCAGTATTTT. Translated, it gives CASSLGQGGVDTQYF.

J is TRBJ2-3 and V is TRBV28; no firm D call. The CDR3 loop spans 13 amino acids. Trimming cost V 6 bases and J 2 bases, with 9 bases left between them. Per germline, CDR1 MDHEN and CDR2 SYDVKM. CDR3: CASRNRPTDTQYF. In nucleotides, the CDR3 is TGTGCCAGCAGAAACCGGCCCACAGATACGCAGTATTTT. The entire variable domain, with the rest obtained from reference TRBV28 and TRBJ2-3, is as follows: DVKVTQSSRYLVKRTGEKVFLECVQDMDHENMFWYRQDPGLGLRLIYFSYDVKMKEKGDIPEGYSVSREKKERFSLILESASTNQTSMYLCASRNRPTDTQYFGPGTRLTVL.

This sequence joins TRBV5-1 and TRBJ1-1; TRBD1 aligns across 7 bases. This CDR3 comprises 15 residues. Germline V gene lookup returns CDR1 SGHRS and CDR2 YFSETQ. V dropped 4 bases and J dropped 0; count of bases not matched to a gene: 6. This CDR3 reads CASSPHRGLNTEAFF. CDR3 nucleotide sequence: TGCGCCAGCAGCCCCCACAGGGGTTTGAACACTGAAGCTTTCTTT. The full variable domain, rest sourced from reference TRBV5-1 and TRBJ1-1, is KAGVTQTPRYLIKTRGQQVTLSCSPISGHRSVSWYQQTPGQGLQFLFEYFSETQRNKGNFPGRFSGRQFSNSRSEMNVSTLELGDSALYLCASSPHRGLNTEAFFGQGTRLTVV.

Details on this clone: Its ends do not fully match the called genes, so a read error is possible. The chain links TRBV9 to TRBJ2-7; TRBD2 matches at 7 bases. This CDR3 spans 14 amino acids. Germline CDR1 reads SGDLS; CDR2 reads YYNGEE. The chain's CDR3 is CASSVSTSSHEQYF. The CDR3 coding sequence is TGTGCCAGCAGCGTCTCGACTAGCTCCCACGAGCAGTACTTC.

The chain uses TRBV7-8 and TRBJ1-1, with TRBD1 as a possible D gene (5 bases). Trimming shortened V by 6 bases and J by 1 base, and 15 bases separated the two germline ends. Germline CDR1 reads SGHVS; CDR2 reads FQNEAQ. This CDR3 contains 15 residues. CDR3 residues: CASRDGTSPNTEAFF. The CDR3 DNA follows: TGTGCCAGCAGGGACGGGACCTCCCCGAACACTGAAGCTTTCTTT.